This T cell receptor beta chain was obtained from a study of blood T cell repertoires in COVID-19. The overall study: PBMCs, B-cell-depleted T cells, or T cells were the source of the cDNA or gDNA that made up the material.

Those who participated ranged in age from 18 to 89 years and resided in approximately 26 US areas. This clone came up many times. With 3 bases removed from V and 4 bases from J, the gap between germline ends came to 7 bases. Per the germline V gene, CDR1 is ENHRY and CDR2 is SYGVKD. The CDR3 is 13 residues long. Repertoires were generated with immunoSEQ multiplex PCR, while TCRdb's copy carries only in-frame clones and drops some. This table holds roughly 250,000 clones, approximately 86% found once. This receptor was obtained from a woman aged 25-40 years with acute COVID-19. The specimen was PBMCs or T cells enriched from blood (not recorded which). The chain has TRBV10-3 and TRBJ1-5, with a possible D match to TRBD1 (5 bases). CDR3 nucleotides: TGTGCCATCAGTGACAGGGCAAATCAGCCCCAGCATTTT. Residues: CAISDRANQPQHF.